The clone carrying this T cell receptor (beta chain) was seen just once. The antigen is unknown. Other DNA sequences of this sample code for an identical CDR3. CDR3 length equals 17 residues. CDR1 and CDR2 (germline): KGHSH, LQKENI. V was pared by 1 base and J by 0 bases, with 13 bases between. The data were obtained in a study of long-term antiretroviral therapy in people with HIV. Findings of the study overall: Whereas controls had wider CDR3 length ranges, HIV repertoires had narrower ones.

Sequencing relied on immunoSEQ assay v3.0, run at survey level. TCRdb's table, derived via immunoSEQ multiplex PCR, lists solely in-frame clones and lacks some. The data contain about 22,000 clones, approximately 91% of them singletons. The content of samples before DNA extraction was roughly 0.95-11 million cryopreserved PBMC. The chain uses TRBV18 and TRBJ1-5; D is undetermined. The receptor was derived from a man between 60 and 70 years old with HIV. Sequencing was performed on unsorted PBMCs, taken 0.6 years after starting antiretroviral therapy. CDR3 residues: CASSPLRTASSNQPQHF. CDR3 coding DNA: TGTGCCAGCTCACCACTCCGGACGGCCTCTAGCAATCAGCCCCAGCATTTT.